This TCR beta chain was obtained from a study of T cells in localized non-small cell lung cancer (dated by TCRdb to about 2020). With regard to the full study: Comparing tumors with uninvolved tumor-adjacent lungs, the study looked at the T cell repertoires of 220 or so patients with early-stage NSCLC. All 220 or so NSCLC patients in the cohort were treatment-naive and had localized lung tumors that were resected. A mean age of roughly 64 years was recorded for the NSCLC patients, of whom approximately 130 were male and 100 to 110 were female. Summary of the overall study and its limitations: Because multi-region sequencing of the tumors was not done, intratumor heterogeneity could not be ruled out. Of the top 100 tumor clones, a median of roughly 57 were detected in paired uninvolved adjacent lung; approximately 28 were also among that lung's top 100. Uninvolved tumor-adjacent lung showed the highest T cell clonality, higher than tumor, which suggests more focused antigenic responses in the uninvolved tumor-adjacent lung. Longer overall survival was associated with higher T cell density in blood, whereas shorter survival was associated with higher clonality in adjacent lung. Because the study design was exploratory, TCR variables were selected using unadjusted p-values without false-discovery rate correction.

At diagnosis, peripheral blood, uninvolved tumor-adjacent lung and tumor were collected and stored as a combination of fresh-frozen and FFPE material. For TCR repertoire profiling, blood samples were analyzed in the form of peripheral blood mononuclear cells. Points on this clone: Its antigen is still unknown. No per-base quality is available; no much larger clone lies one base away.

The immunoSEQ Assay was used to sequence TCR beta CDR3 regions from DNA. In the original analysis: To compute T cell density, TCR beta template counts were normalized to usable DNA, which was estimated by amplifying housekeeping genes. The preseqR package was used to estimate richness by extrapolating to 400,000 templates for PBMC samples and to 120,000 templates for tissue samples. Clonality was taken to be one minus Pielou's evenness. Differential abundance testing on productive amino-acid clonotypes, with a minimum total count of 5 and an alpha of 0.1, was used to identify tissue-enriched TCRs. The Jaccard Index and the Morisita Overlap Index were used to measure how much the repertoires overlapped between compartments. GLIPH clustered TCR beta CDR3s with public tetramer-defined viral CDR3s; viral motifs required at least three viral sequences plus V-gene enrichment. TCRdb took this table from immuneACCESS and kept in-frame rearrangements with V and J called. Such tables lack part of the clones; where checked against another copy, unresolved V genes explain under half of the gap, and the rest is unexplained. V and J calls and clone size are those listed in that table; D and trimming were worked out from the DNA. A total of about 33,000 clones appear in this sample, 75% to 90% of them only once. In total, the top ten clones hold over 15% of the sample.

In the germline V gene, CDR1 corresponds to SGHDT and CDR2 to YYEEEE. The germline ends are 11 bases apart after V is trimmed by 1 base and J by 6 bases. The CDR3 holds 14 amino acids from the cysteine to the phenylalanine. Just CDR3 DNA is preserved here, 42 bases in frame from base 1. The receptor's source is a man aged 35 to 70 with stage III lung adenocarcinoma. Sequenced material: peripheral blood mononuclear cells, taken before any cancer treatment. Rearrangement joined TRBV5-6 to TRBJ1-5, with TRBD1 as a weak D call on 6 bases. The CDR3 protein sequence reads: CASSLWAGVQPQHF. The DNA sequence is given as TGTGCCAGCAGCTTGTGGGCAGGGGTTCAGCCCCAGCATTTT. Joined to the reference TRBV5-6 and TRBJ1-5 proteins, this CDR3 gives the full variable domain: DAGVTQSPTHLIKTRGQQVTLRCSPKSGHDTVSWYQQALGQGPQFIFQYYEEEERQRGNFPDRFSGHQFPNYSSELNVNALLLGDSALYLCASSLWAGVQPQHFGDGTRLSIL.